Listed below are T cell receptor beta chains from one sample, sequenced in a study of technical replicates of blood from a few donors. Profiling relied on immunoSEQ multiplex PCR, and the TCRdb table lists in-frame clones only, not all of them. The data hold tens of thousands of clones, with around 93% observed a single time. The sequenced sample was T cells isolated from PBMCs. These receptors originate from a human donor in good health. Both conserved end residues are part of each CDR3.

V gene	J gene	CDR3 protein
TRBV28	TRBJ2-3	CASSSRLAGGKADTQYF
TRBV5-4	TRBJ2-5	CASSLDLGLAEETQYF
TRBV6-6	TRBJ2-3	CASSLSWDRTDTQYF
TRBV10-3	TRBJ2-1	CAITAGGESEQFF
TRBV19	TRBJ1-1	CASSIVTGNKAPEAFF
TRBV13	TRBJ2-2	CASSLGFIGAKKRNTGELFF
TRBV6-5	TRBJ2-7	CASPMGTGSLYEQYF
TRBV2	TRBJ2-1	CASSGRGSRYNEQFF
TRBV6-5	TRBJ1-5	CASSSHGTEASQPQHF
TRBV11-3	TRBJ2-2	CASSSPSGPERTGELFF
TRBV30	TRBJ1-2	CAWAGGQGNGYTF
TRBV27	TRBJ1-2	CASSPGHYGYTF
TRBV28	TRBJ1-2	CASREDSTFYYGYTF
TRBV6-1	TRBJ1-1	CASRTASNTEAFF
TRBV6-1	TRBJ2-1	CASSASGLAANEQFF
TRBV15	TRBJ2-1	CATSSGGREYNEQFF
TRBV10-3	TRBJ1-3	CAISESEGTVGNTIYF
TRBV4-2	TRBJ2-3	CASSRLAGGRRTDTQYF
TRBV6-5	TRBJ2-1	CASSYSGAGVSEQFF
TRBV5-1	TRBJ1-1	CASSQGQGGTEAFF
TRBV19	TRBJ2-7	CATGEGLEQYF
TRBV5-1	TRBJ1-2	CATRPEGGAYGYTF
TRBV5-1	TRBJ2-2	CASSQLASNTGELFF
TRBV20-1	TRBJ2-3	CSAATGLGQYF
TRBV28	TRBJ1-2	CASSLQGTYGYTF
TRBV7-2	TRBJ2-7	CASSILGSQQYF
TRBV12-5	TRBJ2-5	CASGASGEETQYF
TRBV9	TRBJ1-1	CASSVGTPNTEAFF
TRBV19	TRBJ2-2	CATRFRLAGVGGELFF
TRBV11-2	TRBJ1-5	CASSPGQGTQPQHF
TRBV14	TRBJ2-1	CASSPEAGGDSYNEQFF
TRBV6-4	TRBJ2-1	CASSDQTSGVDEQFF
TRBV7-2	TRBJ2-1	CASSLALGLRYNEQFF
TRBV5-1	TRBJ1-2	CASSNKTTANYGYTF
TRBV7-2	TRBJ2-7	CASSPPAGGSYEQYF
TRBV10-1	TRBJ1-1	CASSDPGSNTEAFF
TRBV19	TRBJ2-1	CASSGSWRDEQFF
TRBV7-2	TRBJ2-7	CASSLPRDSPFTYEQYF
TRBV28	TRBJ1-5	CASRSLLPGGPQHF
TRBV5-1	TRBJ1-1	CASSDLRGDTEAFF
TRBV12-5	TRBJ2-3	CASGLVPKDHIAGGETDTQYF
TRBV6-1	TRBJ2-1	CASSEVSGRGSYNEQFF
TRBV5-4	TRBJ2-7	CASSLNGDRANYEQYF
TRBV7-9	TRBJ2-1	CASSLGHVVRELDEQFF
TRBV15	TRBJ2-2	CATSRDGTGGELFF
TRBV7-9	TRBJ2-7	CASSTPGLAEQIYEQYF
TRBV19	TRBJ1-5	CATVQGGGTGVPPQHF
TRBV4-2	TRBJ2-5	CASSQDLARGGETQYF
TRBV6-5	TRBJ1-2	CASSSLGQGPYYGYTF
TRBV13	TRBJ2-5	CASSLRQGVEVTQYF